A selection of T cell receptor beta chains follows, all from one sample in a study of graft-versus-host responses after intestinal transplantation. This table comes from immunoSEQ multiplex PCR, and its TCRdb copy is limited to in-frame clones, with some not included. Altogether fewer than 45,000 clones are present, roughly 90% being singletons, with the ten largest covering about 4.4%. The sequences come from PBMCs, collected 524 days after transplant. These receptors all stem from a human patient who received an intestinal transplant, so some T cells may come from the graft donor. The CDR3 runs from the conserved cysteine through the conserved F or W. A D gene is named only where the DNA matches it firmly. Clone size is not always given. Where it is, it says once, few, many or a class for expanded clones.

clone_size	v_call	d_call	j_call	cdr3_aa	cdr3_nt
NA	TRBV6-6	TRBD1	TRBJ1-2	CASSAGGTNYGYTF	TGTGCCAGCAGTGCAGGGGGTACAAACTATGGCTACACCTTC
NA	TRBV5-1	NA	TRBJ2-7	CASSLGLANYEQYF	TGCGCCAGCAGCTTGGGGCTAGCCAACTACGAGCAGTACTTC
once	TRBV20-1	NA	TRBJ2-7	CSARALYEQYF	TGCAGTGCTAGGGCCCTTTACGAGCAGTACTTC
NA	TRBV27	NA	TRBJ2-5	CASSYRERPETQYF	TGTGCCAGCAGTTATCGGGAGCGGCCAGAGACCCAGTACTTC
NA	TRBV6-5	NA	TRBJ2-1	CASRQGDEQFF	TGTGCCAGCAGGCAAGGGGATGAGCAGTTCTTC
NA	TRBV4-2	NA	TRBJ2-5	CASSLDSYQETQYF	TGTGCCAGCAGCTTGGATTCGTACCAAGAGACCCAGTACTTC
NA	TRBV28	TRBD1	TRBJ1-1	CASSWTGNTEAFF	TGTGCCAGCAGTTGGACAGGGAACACTGAAGCTTTCTTT
NA	TRBV7-8	NA	TRBJ1-1	CASSPAGIWNTEAFF	TGTGCCAGCAGCCCAGCAGGGATATGGAACACTGAAGCTTTCTTT
NA	TRBV5-1	TRBD1	TRBJ1-1	CASSRIGTGGGTEAFF	TGCGCCAGCAGCCGTATCGGGACAGGGGGAGGCACTGAAGCTTTCTTT
few	TRBV28	NA	TRBJ2-3	CASSWQVRDTQYF	TGTGCCAGCTCCTGGCAGGTCCGGGATACGCAGTATTTT
NA	TRBV14	NA	TRBJ2-7	CASSQESGASYEQYF	TGTGCCAGCAGCCAAGAATCAGGGGCCTCCTACGAGCAGTACTTC
NA	TRBV6-1	TRBD2	TRBJ2-1	CASFVLAGAYNEQFF	TGTGCCAGCTTCGTCCTAGCGGGAGCGTACAATGAGCAGTTCTTC
NA	TRBV6-6	NA	TRBJ2-5	CASSYSAETQYF	TGTGCCAGCAGTTACTCAGCGGAGACCCAGTACTTC
NA	TRBV18	NA	TRBJ1-2	CASSPNPDLDGYTF	TGTGCCAGCTCACCAAACCCCGACTTGGATGGCTACACCTTC
NA	TRBV11-1	NA	TRBJ2-1	CASSSTQGNNEQFF	TGTGCCAGCAGCTCAACACAGGGAAACAATGAGCAGTTCTTC
NA	TRBV5-3	TRBD1	TRBJ2-3	CARSSGQGVTDTQYF	TGTGCCAGAAGCTCGGGACAGGGGGTGACAGATACGCAGTATTTT
NA	TRBV14	NA	TRBJ1-2	CASSQDLVARVNGYTF	TGTGCCAGCAGCCAAGATCTTGTGGCCAGGGTAAATGGCTACACCTTC
NA	TRBV4-3	NA	TRBJ1-1	CASSLSRVNTEAFF	TGCGCCAGCAGCCTTTCAAGGGTGAACACTGAAGCTTTCTTT
NA	TRBV6-7	TRBD1	TRBJ1-5	CASSYPGTGENQPQHF	TGTGCCAGCAGTTACCCCGGGACAGGGGAAAATCAGCCCCAGCATTTT
NA	TRBV5-1	TRBD1	TRBJ1-1	CASSLDLQGDTEAFF	TGCGCCAGCAGCTTGGACCTACAGGGGGACACTGAAGCTTTCTTT
NA	TRBV6-9	NA	TRBJ2-7	CASSEYGYEQYF	TGTGCCAGCAGTGAATATGGATACGAGCAGTACTTC
NA	TRBV11-3	TRBD2	TRBJ2-1	CASSLVTSGYNEQFF	TGTGCCAGCAGCTTAGTGACTAGCGGGTACAATGAGCAGTTCTTC
NA	TRBV10-3	NA	TRBJ2-6	CATSGSGANVLTF	TGTGCCACCTCAGGGTCTGGGGCCAACGTCCTGACTTTC
NA	TRBV10-2	NA	TRBJ2-1	CASSPGTQQFF	TGCGCCAGCAGTCCCGGGACTCAGCAGTTCTTC
NA	TRBV11-2	TRBD1	TRBJ1-1	CASSLDRGGTEAFF	TGTGCCAGCAGCTTAGACAGGGGGGGGACTGAAGCTTTCTTT
NA	TRBV5-6	TRBD2	TRBJ2-7	CASSFRSLAGGLGYEQYF	TGTGCCAGCAGCTTTAGGTCCCTAGCGGGAGGGCTCGGATACGAGCAGTACTTC
NA	TRBV9	TRBD2	TRBJ2-3	CASSVSGSPTDTQYF	TGTGCCAGCAGCGTCAGCGGGAGCCCCACAGATACGCAGTATTTT
NA	TRBV4-3	TRBD2	TRBJ2-1	CASSQDSGNNEQFF	TGCGCCAGCAGCCAAGATAGCGGGAACAATGAGCAGTTCTTC
NA	TRBV6-6	NA	TRBJ1-1	CASGVGGPGTEAFF	TGTGCCAGCGGGGTCGGGGGGCCGGGCACTGAAGCTTTCTTT
NA	TRBV28	NA	TRBJ2-7	CASRPTTGSYEQYF	TGTGCCAGCAGACCCACCACAGGGTCCTACGAGCAGTACTTC
NA	TRBV27	TRBD1	TRBJ1-5	CASSPTGGNQPQHF	TGTGCCAGCAGTCCCACAGGGGGAAATCAGCCCCAGCATTTT
NA	TRBV18	NA	TRBJ2-3	CASSMGDTQYF	TGTGCCAGCTCAATGGGAGATACGCAGTATTTT
NA	TRBV7-9	TRBD1	TRBJ2-3	CASSFTEDRADTQYF	TGTGCCAGCAGTTTCACAGAAGACAGGGCCGATACGCAGTATTTT
NA	TRBV28	NA	TRBJ1-6	CASNTRRGYNSPLHF	TGTGCCAGCAACACCCGTCGGGGGTATAATTCACCCCTCCACTTT